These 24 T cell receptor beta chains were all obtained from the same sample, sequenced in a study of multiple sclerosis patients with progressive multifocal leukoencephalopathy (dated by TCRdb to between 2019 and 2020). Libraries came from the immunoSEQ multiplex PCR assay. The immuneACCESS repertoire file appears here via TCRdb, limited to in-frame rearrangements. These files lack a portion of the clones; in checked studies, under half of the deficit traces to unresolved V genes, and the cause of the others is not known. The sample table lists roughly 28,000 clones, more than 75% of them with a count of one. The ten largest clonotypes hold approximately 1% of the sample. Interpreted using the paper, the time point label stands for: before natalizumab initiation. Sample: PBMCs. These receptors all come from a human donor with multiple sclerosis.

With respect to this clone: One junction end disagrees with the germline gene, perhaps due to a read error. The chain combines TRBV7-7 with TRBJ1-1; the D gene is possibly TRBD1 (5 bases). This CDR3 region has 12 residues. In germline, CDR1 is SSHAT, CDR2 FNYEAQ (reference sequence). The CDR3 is CASSLSGLEPFF. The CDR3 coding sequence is TGTGCCAGCAGCTTATCGGGGCTTGAACCTTTCTTT.

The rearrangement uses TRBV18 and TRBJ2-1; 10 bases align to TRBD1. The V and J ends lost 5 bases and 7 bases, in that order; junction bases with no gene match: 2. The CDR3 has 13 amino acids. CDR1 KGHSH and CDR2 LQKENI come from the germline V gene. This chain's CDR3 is CASSGTGENEQFF. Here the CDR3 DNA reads TGTGCCAGCTCAGGGACAGGGGAAAATGAGCAGTTCTTC.

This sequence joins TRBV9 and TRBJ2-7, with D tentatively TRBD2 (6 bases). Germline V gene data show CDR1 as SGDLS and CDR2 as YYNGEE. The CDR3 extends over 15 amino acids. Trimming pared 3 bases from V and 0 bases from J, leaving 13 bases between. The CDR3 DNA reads TGTGCCAGCAGCGGGGGGACTGCTAACTCCTACGAGCAGTACTTC. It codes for CASSGGTANSYEQYF.

In DNA, the CDR3 is TGTGCCAGCAGCTCTGAGTACGAGCAGTACTTC. Residues: CASSSEYEQYF. The rearrangement links TRBV5-4 to TRBJ2-7; D remains unclear. This CDR3 spans 11 amino acids. Germline V gives CDR1 SGHNT, CDR2 YYREEE (reference sequence). Trimming took off 3 bases at V and 4 bases at J, with 5 bases between the two ends.

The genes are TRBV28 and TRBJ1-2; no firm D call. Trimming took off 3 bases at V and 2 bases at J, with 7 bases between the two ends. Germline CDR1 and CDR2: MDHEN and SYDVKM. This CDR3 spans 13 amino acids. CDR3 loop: CASSLKQNYGYTF. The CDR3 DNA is TGTGCCAGCAGTTTGAAGCAGAACTATGGCTACACCTTC.

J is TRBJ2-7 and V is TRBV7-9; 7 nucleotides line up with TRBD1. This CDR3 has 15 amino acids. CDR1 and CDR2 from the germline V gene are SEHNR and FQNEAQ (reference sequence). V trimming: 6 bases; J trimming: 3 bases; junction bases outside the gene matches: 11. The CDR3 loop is CASSSDRESSYEQYF. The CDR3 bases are TGTGCCAGCAGTTCCGACAGGGAGAGTAGCTACGAGCAGTACTTC.

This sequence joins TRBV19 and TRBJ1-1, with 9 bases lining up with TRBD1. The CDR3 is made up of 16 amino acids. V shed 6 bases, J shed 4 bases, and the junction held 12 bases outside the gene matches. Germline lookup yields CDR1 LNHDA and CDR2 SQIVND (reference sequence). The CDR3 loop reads CASRTLLDRGGTEAFF. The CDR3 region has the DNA TGTGCCAGTAGGACTCTTTTGGACAGGGGAGGCACTGAAGCTTTCTTT.

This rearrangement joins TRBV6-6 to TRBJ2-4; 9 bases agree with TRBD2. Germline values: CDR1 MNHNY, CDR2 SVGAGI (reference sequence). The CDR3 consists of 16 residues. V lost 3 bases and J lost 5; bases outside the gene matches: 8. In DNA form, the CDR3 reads TGTGCCAGCAGTTATTCTGTAGGGACTAGCCAAAACATTCAGTACTTC. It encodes CASSYSVGTSQNIQYF.

The CDR3 sequence is CASSESGIGNQPQHF. CDR3 DNA sequence: TGTGCCAGCAGTGAATCCGGTATCGGCAATCAGCCCCAGCATTTT. The rearrangement uses TRBV6-1 and TRBJ1-5; D call uncertain. Trimming cost V 2 bases and J 2 bases, with 10 bases left between them. Germline CDR1 and CDR2: MNHNS and SASEGT. The CDR3 runs 15 residues.

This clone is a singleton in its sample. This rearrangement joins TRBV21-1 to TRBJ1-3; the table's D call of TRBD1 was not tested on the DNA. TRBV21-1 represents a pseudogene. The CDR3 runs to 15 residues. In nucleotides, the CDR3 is TGTGCCAGCAACAGGACAGCGAACTCTGGAAACACCATATATTTT. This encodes CASNRTANSGNTIYF.

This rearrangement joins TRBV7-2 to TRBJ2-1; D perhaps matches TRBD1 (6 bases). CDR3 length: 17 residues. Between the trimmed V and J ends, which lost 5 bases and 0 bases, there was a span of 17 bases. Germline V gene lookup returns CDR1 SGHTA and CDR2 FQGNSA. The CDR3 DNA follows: TGTGCCAGCAGCATAGAAGACAGGCTACACTCCTACAATGAGCAGTTCTTC. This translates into CASSIEDRLHSYNEQFF.

The CDR3 DNA follows: TGTGCCAGCTCACCAGGAAGACAGGGCCTGAGCACTGAAGCTTTCTTT. As protein: CASSPGRQGLSTEAFF. The rearrangement joins TRBV18 to TRBJ1-1; 7 nucleotides agree with TRBD1. Losses at the gene ends were 2 bases for V and 4 bases for J; bases not matched to a gene: 10. Looked up from germline, CDR1 is KGHSH and CDR2 is LQKENI. The CDR3 length is 16 residues.

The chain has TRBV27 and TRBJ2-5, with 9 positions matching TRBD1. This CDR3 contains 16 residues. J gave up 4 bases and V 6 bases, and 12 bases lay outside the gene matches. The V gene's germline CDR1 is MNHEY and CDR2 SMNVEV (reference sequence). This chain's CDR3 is CASSHPGTGSLETQYF. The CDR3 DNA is TGTGCCAGCAGCCATCCCGGGACAGGGTCCTTAGAGACCCAGTACTTC.

CDR3 coding DNA: TGTGCCAGCAGCTGGGTGACAGGGAATGAAAAACTGTTTTTT. Translating it yields CASSWVTGNEKLFF. The chain has TRBV11-2 and TRBJ1-4; 7 nucleotides agree with TRBD1. This CDR3 has 14 amino acids. V was clipped by 4 bases and J by 5 bases; unmatched bases: 4. CDR1 is SGHAT and CDR2 is FQNNGV in the germline V gene. The whole variable domain, filled in from reference TRBV11-2 and TRBJ1-4, reads EAGVAQSPRYKIIEKRQSVAFWCNPISGHATLYWYQQILGQGPKLLIQFQNNGVVDDSQLPKDRFSAERLKGVDSTLKIQPAKLEDSAVYLCASSWVTGNEKLFFGSGTQLSVL.

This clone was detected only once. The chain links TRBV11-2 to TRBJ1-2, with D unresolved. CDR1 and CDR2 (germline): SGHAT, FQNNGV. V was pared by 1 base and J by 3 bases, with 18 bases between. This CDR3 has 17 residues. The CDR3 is CASSLGAFVRGYYGYTF. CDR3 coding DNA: TGTGCCAGCAGCTTAGGGGCCTTCGTTCGGGGTTACTATGGCTACACCTTC.

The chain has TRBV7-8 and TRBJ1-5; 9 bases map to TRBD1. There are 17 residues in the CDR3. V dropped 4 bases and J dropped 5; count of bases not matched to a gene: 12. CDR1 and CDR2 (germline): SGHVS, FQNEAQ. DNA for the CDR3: TGTGCCAGCAGCTCCTATCCCCGGGACAGGGCTTATCAGCCCCAGCATTTT. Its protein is CASSSYPRDRAYQPQHF.

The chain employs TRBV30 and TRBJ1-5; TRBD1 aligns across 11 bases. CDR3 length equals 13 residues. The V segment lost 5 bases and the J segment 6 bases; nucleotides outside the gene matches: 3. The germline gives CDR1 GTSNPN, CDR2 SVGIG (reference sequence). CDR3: CAWGTGGSQPQHF. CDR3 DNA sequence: TGTGCCTGGGGGACAGGGGGAAGTCAGCCCCAGCATTTT.

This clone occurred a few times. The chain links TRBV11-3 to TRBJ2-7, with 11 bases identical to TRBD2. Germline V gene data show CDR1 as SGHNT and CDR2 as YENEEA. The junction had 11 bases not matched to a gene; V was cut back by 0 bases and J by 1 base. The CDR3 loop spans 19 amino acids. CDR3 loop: CASSLDNSELAGVSYEQYF. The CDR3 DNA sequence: TGTGCCAGCAGCTTAGATAACAGTGAACTAGCGGGGGTGTCCTACGAGCAGTACTTC.

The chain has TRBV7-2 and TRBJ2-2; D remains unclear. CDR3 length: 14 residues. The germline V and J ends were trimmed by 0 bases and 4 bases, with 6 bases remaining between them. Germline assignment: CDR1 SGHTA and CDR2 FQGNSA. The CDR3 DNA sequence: TGTGCCAGCAGCTTAGCGGCAGGCACCGGGGAGCTGTTTTTT. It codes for CASSLAAGTGELFF.

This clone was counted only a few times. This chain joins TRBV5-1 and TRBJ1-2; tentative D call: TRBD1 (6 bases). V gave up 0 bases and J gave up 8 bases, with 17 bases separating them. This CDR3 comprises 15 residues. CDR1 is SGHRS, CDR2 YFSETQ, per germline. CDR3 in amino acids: CASSLDRGAISGYTF. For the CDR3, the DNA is TGCGCCAGCAGCTTGGATCGGGGGGCGATTTCGGGCTACACCTTC. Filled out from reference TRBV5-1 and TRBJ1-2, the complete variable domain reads KAGVTQTPRYLIKTRGQQVTLSCSPISGHRSVSWYQQTPGQGLQFLFEYFSETQRNKGNFPGRFSGRQFSNSRSEMNVSTLELGDSALYLCASSLDRGAISGYTFGSGTRLTVV.

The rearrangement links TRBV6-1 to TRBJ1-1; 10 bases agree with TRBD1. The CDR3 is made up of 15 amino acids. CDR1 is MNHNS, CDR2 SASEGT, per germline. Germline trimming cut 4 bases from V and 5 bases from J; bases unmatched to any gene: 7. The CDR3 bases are TGTGCCAGCAGTGGGGGACAGGGGCGGTGGACTGAAGCTTTCTTT. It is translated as CASSGGQGRWTEAFF.

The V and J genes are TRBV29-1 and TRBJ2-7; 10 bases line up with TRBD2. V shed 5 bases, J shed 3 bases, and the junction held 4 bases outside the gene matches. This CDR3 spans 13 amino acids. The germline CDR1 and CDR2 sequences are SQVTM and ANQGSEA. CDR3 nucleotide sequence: TGCAGCGTTAGCGGGGGGGGCGGCTACGAGCAGTACTTC. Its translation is CSVSGGGGYEQYF.

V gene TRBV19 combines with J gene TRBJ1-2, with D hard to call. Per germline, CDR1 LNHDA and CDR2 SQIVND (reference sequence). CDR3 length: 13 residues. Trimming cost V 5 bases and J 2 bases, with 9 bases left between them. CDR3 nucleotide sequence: TGTGCCAGTAGTTTGACCGGAAACTATGGCTACACCTTC. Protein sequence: CASSLTGNYGYTF.

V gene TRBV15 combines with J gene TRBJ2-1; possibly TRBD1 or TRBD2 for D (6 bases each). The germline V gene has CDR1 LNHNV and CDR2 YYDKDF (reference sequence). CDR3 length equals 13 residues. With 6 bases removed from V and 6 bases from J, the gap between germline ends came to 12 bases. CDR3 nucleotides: TGTGCCACCAGTCGGGGGCCCAGCAATGAGCAGTTCTTC. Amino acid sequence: CATSRGPSNEQFF.